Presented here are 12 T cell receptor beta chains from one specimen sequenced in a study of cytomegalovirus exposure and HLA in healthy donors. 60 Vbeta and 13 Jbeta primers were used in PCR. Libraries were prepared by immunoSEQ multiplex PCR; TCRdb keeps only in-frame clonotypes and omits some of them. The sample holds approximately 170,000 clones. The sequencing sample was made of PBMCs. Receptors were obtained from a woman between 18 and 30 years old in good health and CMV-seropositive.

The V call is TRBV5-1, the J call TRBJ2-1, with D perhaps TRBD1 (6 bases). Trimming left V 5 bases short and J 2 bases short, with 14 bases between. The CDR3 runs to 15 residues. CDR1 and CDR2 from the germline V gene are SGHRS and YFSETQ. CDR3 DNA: TGCGCCAGCAGATCACAGGGCGGCCCCTACAATGAGCAGTTCTTC. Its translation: CASRSQGGPYNEQFF.

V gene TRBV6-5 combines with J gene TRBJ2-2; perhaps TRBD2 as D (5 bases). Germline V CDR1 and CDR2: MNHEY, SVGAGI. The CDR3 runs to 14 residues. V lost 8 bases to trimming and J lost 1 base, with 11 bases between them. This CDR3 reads CASVRTVNTGELFF. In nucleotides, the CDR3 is TGTGCCAGCGTAAGGACTGTGAACACCGGGGAGCTGTTTTTT.

CDR3 sequence reads: CASSSRSSGPSYEQYF. DNA for the CDR3: TGTGCCAGCAGTTCGCGATCGAGCGGGCCCTCCTACGAGCAGTACTTC. The genes are TRBV27 and TRBJ2-7; D perhaps matches TRBD2 (6 bases). V was shortened by 4 bases and J by 0 bases, with 16 bases between the two germline ends. This CDR3 is built from 16 residues. Germline CDR1 reads MNHEY; CDR2 reads SMNVEV (reference sequence).

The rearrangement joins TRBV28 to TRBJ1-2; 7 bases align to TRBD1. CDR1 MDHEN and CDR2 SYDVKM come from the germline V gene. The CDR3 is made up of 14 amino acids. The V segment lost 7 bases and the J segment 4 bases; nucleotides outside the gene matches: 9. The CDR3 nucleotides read TGTGCCAGCACTGAGGACAGGCCACCCTATGGCTACACCTTC. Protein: CASTEDRPPYGYTF.

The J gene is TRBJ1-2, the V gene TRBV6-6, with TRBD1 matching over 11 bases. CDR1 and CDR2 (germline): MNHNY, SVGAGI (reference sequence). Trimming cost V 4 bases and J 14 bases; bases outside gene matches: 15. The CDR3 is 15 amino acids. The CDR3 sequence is CASSSTGQGDSKRTF. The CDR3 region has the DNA TGTGCCAGCAGTTCTACGGGACAGGGGGATAGCAAGCGTACCTTC.

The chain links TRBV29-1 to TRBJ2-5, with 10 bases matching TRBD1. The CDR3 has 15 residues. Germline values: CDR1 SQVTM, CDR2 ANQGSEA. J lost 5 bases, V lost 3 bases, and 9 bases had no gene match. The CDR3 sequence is CSVDLRDRGWETQYF. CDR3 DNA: TGCAGCGTTGATCTCCGGGACAGGGGTTGGGAGACCCAGTACTTC.

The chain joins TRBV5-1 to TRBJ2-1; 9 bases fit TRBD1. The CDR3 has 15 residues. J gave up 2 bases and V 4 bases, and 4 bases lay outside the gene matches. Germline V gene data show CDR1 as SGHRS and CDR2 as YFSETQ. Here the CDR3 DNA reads TGCGCCAGCAGCGGGACAGGGCTTGCCTACAATGAGCAGTTCTTC. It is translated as CASSGTGLAYNEQFF.

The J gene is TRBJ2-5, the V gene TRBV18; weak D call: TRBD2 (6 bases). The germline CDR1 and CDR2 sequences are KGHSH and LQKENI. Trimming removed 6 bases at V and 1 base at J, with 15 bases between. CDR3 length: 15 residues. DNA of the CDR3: TGTGCCAGCTCGCCCAGGAGGGCCCTCCAAGAGACCCAGTACTTC. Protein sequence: CASSPRRALQETQYF.

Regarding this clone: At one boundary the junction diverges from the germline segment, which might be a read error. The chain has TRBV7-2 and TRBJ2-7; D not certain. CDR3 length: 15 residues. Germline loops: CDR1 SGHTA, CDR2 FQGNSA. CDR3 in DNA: TGTGCCAGCAGGTTAGCCTCGGCGGAGTCCTACGAGCAGTACTTC. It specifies CASRLASAESYEQYF. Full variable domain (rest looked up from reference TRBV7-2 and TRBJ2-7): GAGVSQSPSNKVTEKGKDVELRCDPISGHTALYWYRQSLGQGLEFLIYFQGNSAPDKSGLPSDRFSAERTGGSVSTLTIQRTQQEDSAVYLCASRLASAESYEQYFGPGTRLTVT.

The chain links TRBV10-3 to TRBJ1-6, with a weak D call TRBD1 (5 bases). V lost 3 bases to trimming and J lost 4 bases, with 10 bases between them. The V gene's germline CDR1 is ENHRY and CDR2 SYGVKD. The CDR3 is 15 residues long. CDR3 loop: CAISDVTDYNSPLHF. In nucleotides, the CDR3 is TGTGCCATCAGTGACGTGACAGATTATAATTCACCCCTCCACTTT.

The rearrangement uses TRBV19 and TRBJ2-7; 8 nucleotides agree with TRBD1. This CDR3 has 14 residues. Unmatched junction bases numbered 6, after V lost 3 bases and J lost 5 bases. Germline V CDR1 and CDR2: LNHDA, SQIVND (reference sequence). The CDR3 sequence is CASSMGQAGNEQYF. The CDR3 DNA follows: TGTGCCAGTAGTATGGGACAGGCCGGGAACGAGCAGTACTTC. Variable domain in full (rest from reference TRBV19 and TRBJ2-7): DGGITQSPKYLFRKEGQNVTLSCEQNLNHDAMYWYRQDPGQGLRLIYYSQIVNDFQKGDIAEGYSVSREKKESFPLTVTSAQKNPTAFYLCASSMGQAGNEQYFGPGTRLTVT.

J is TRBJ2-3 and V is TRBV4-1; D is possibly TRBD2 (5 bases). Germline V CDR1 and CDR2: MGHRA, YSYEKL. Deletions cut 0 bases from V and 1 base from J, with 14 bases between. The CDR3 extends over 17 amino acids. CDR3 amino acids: CASSQDVVAGGTDTQYF. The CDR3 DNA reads TGCGCCAGCAGCCAAGATGTGGTCGCCGGGGGCACAGATACGCAGTATTTT.